The 13 T cell receptor beta chains given below trace back to one sample, sequenced in a study of molecular identifiers for immune sequencing clone quantification. TCRdb reanalysed the PCR reads using MiXCR and keeps one entry per CDR3 protein. The sample carries just under 650,000 distinct CDR3 sequences, just under 20% recorded once. Sequencing was done on a sample of naive CD8+ T cells from blood, with Jurkat cell RNA spiked in. The subset here: FACS-sorted CD8+CD4-CCR7+CD45RA+ naive T cells. All receptors derive from a human donor in good health. Some libraries in this study had Jurkat cell RNA spiked in.

With regard to this clonotype: Possible read error: a much larger clone is one base away. V is TRBV5-1 and J is TRBJ2-1; D is perhaps TRBD2 (6 bases). Germline V gene data show CDR1 as SGHRS and CDR2 as YFSETQ. The V end was cut by 4 bases, the J end by 2 bases, with 16 bases between. There are 16 residues in the CDR3. The CDR3 spells CASSQNRDWTYNEQFF. CDR3 coding DNA: TGCGCCAGCAGCCAAAATCGGGACTGGACCTACAATGAGCAGTTCTTC.

This clonotype was seen repeatedly, ten times or more. The chain uses TRBV12-5 and TRBJ2-7; perhaps TRBD1 as D (5 bases). V lost 6 bases, J lost 5 bases, and 8 bases lay in between. Germline V gives CDR1 LGHNT, CDR2 FRNRAP. The length of the CDR3 is 11 residues. CDR3 coding DNA: TGTGCTAGTGGCAAGGGGAACGAGCAGTACTTC. This codes for CASGKGNEQYF.

The table lists this clonotype with many counts. The gene calls are TRBV7-2 and TRBJ2-7; no definite D call. Germline V gene data show CDR1 as SGHTA and CDR2 as FQGNSA. CDR3 length: 15 amino acids. Trimming removed 2 bases from V and 3 bases from J, with 14 bases in between. CDR3 bases: TGTGCCAGCAGCTTAACCACCCAACAAGTCTACGAGCAGTACTTC. It encodes CASSLTTQQVYEQYF.

With regard to this clonotype: One end of the junction does not line up with germline, which may come from a read error. The chain has TRBV6-2 or TRBV6-3 and TRBJ2-1; the D gene is possibly TRBD2 (5 bases). Per germline, CDR1 MNHEY and CDR2 SVGEGT. The CDR3 sequence is 13 residues long. The CDR3 sequence: CASSSSSYNEQLF. The CDR3 bases are TGTGCCAGCAGTTCTAGCTCCTACAATGAGCAGTTATTC.

This clonotype has a handful of counts. The chain uses TRBV7-6 and TRBJ2-1, with 13 positions matching TRBD2. The trim removed 4 bases at V and 4 bases at J, leaving 7 bases unmatched. CDR3 length: 17 amino acids. Germline V lookup: CDR1 SGHVS, CDR2 FNYEAQ. The CDR3 loop is CASSSAQGLAGYNEQFF. The CDR3 DNA reads as TGTGCCAGCAGCTCCGCCCAGGGACTAGCGGGATACAATGAGCAGTTCTTC.

The sample holds many counts of this clonotype. The V call is TRBV30, the J call TRBJ2-3; possibly TRBD2 for D (6 bases). CDR3 size: 13 residues. The germline V and J ends were trimmed by 4 bases and 3 bases, with 11 bases remaining between them. The germline V gene has CDR1 GTSNPN and CDR2 SVGIG (reference sequence). The CDR3, as DNA: TGTGCCTGGACCGATGGAGGGACAGATACGCAGTATTTT. Residues: CAWTDGGTDTQYF.

This clonotype was observed many times. The chain employs TRBV20-1 and TRBJ2-2; 11 bases align to TRBD2. V gave up 5 bases and J gave up 4 bases; unmatched junction bases: 6. This CDR3 region has 15 residues. Germline V gene lookup returns CDR1 DFQATT and CDR2 SNEGSKA (reference sequence). Here the CDR3 reads CSARLAGWGTGELFF. The CDR3, as DNA: TGCAGTGCTCGACTAGCGGGGTGGGGCACCGGGGAGCTGTTTTTT.

This clonotype was seen many times. The J gene is TRBJ2-7, the V gene TRBV4-3; 10 positions match TRBD2. CDR3 length equals 14 residues. The J segment lost 6 bases and the V segment lost 1 base, leaving 3 bases of the junction unmatched. Germline V CDR1 and CDR2: LGHNA, YSLEER. CDR3 amino acids: CASSQGTSGGEQYF. CDR3 coding DNA: TGCGCCAGCAGCCAAGGGACTAGCGGAGGCGAGCAGTACTTC.

This clonotype was recorded at least ten times. CDR3 amino acids: CASSYSPSNTGELFF. CDR3 in DNA: TGTGCCAGCAGTTACTCTCCGTCGAACACCGGGGAGCTGTTTTTT. The rearrangement uses TRBV6-5 and TRBJ2-2; no reliable D call. From germline, CDR1 is MNHEY and CDR2 SVGAGI. The V gene lost 0 bases and the J gene lost 0 bases, with 5 bases spanning the gap. The CDR3 is made up of 15 amino acids.

As concerns this clonotype: Being one base from a much bigger clone, this may be a read error. The chain carries TRBV20-1 and TRBJ1-5; D remains unclear. Germline-derived CDR1 and CDR2 are DFQATT and SNEGSKA (reference sequence). The CDR3 sequence is 15 residues long. CDR3 amino acids: CGARDPSSRDQPQHF. CDR3 DNA sequence: TGCGGTGCTAGAGATCCCTCAAGCCGGGATCAGCCCCAGCATTTT.

This clonotype was observed many times. This chain connects TRBV7-9 to TRBJ2-5, with no clear D. Germline CDR1 and CDR2: SEHNR and FQNEAQ (reference sequence). This CDR3 is built from 13 residues. Trimming took 5 bases from V and 3 from J, leaving 10 bases between them. CDR3 sequence: CASSPPQKETQYF. CDR3 DNA: TGTGCCAGCAGCCCCCCCCAGAAAGAGACCCAGTACTTC.

This clonotype was seen at least ten times. The rearrangement joins TRBV7-9 to TRBJ2-5; D may be TRBD1 or TRBD2 (6 bases each). Germline V gives CDR1 SEHNR, CDR2 FQNEAQ (reference sequence). V shed 5 bases and J shed 1 base, with 11 bases lying between them. This CDR3 comprises 14 residues. This chain's CDR3 is CASSKEGGQETQYF. DNA for the CDR3: TGTGCCAGCAGCAAAGAGGGGGGCCAAGAGACCCAGTACTTC.

This clonotype was observed a handful of times. V is TRBV9 and J is TRBJ2-5; D is perhaps TRBD2 (6 bases). V was clipped by 1 base and J by 5 bases, with 15 bases between them. This CDR3 contains 15 residues. Germline V gene sequence: CDR1 SGDLS, CDR2 YYNGEE. The CDR3 bases are TGTGCCAGCAGCGTATTGGCAGGAGGGAGGGAGACCCAGTACTTC. This codes for CASSVLAGGRETQYF.